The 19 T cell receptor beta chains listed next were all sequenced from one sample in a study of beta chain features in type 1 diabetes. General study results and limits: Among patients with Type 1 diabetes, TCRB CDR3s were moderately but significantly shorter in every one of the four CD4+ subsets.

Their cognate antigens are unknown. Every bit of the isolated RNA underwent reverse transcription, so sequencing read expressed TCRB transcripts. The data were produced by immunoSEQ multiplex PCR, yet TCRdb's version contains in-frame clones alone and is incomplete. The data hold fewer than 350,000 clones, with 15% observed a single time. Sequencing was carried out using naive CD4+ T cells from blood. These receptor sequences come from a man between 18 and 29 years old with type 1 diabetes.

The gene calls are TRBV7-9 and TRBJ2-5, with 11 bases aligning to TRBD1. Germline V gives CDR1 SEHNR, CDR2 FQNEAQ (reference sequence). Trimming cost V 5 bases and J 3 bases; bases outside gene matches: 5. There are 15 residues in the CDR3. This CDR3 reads CASSPGTGGEETQYF. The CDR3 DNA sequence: TGTGCCAGCAGCCCGGGGACAGGGGGGGAAGAGACCCAGTACTTC.

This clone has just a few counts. The CDR3 loop reads CASSLQGRLAGDEQFF. CDR3 coding DNA: TGCGCCAGCAGCTTACAGGGCAGACTAGCGGGAGATGAGCAGTTCTTC. The J gene is TRBJ2-1, the V gene TRBV5-1; 12 bases match TRBD2. Germline V gene sequence: CDR1 SGHRS, CDR2 YFSETQ. This CDR3 is built from 16 residues. V trimming: 2 bases; J trimming: 8 bases; junction bases outside the gene matches: 8.

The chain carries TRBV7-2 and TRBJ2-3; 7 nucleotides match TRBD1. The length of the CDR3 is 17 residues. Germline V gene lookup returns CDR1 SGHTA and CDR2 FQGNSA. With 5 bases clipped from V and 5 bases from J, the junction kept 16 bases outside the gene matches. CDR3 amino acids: CASSQRWRQGSGDTQYF. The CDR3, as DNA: TGTGCCAGCAGCCAAAGGTGGAGACAGGGCTCTGGAGATACGCAGTATTTT.

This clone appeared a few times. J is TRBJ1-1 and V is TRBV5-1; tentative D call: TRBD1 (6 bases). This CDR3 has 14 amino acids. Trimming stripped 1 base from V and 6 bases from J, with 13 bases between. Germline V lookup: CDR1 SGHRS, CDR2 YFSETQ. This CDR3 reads CASSLTGMEAEAFF. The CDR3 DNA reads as TGCGCCAGCAGCTTGACAGGGATGGAAGCTGAAGCTTTCTTT.

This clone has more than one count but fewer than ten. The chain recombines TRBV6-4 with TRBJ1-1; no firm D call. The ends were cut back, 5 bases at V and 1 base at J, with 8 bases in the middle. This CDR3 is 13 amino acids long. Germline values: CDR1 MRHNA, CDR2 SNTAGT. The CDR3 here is CASSSGWNTEAFF. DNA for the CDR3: TGTGCCAGCAGTTCCGGGTGGAACACTGAAGCTTTCTTT.

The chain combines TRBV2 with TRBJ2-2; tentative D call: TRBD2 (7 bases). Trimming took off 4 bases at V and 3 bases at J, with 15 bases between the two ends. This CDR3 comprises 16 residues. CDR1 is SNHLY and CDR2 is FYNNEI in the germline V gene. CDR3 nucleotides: TGTGCCAGCAGTGGAAGAGGGGGAGGGTACACCGGGGAGCTGTTTTTT. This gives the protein CASSGRGGGYTGELFF.

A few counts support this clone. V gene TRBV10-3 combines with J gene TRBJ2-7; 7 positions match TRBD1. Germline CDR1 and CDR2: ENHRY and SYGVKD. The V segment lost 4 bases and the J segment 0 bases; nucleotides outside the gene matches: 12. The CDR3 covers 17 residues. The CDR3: CAISGREPGQSSYEQYF. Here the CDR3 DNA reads TGTGCCATCAGTGGGAGAGAACCGGGACAGAGCTCCTACGAGCAGTACTTC.

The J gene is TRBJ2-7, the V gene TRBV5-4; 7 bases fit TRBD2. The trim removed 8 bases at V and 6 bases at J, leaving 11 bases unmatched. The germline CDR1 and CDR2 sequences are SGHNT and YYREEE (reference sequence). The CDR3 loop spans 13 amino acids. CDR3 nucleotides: TGTGCCAGTATGCGGGAGAGTATTGGCGAGCAGTACTTC. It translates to CASMRESIGEQYF.

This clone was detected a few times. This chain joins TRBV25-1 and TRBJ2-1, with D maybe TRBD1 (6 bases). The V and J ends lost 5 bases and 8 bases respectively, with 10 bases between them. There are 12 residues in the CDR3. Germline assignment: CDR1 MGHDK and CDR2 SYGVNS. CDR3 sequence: CASSTYRDEQFF. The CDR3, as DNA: TGTGCCAGCAGTACCTACAGGGATGAGCAGTTCTTC.

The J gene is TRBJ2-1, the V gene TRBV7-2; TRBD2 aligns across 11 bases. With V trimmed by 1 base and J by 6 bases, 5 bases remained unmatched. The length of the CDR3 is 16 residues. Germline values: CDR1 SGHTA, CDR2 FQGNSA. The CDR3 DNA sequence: TGTGCCAGCAGCTTAGTGGCTAGCGGGGGGTTCAATGAGCAGTTCTTC. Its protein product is CASSLVASGGFNEQFF.

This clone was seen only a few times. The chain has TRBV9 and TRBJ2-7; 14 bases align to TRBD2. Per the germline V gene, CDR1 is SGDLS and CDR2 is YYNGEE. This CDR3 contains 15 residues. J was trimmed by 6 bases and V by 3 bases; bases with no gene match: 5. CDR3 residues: CASSGGGLAGAEQYF. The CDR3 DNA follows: TGTGCCAGCAGCGGGGGGGGACTAGCGGGGGCCGAGCAGTACTTC.

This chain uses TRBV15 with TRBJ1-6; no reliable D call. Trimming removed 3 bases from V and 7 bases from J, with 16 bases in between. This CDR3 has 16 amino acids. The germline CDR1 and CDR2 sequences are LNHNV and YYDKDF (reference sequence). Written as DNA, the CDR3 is TGTGCCACCAGCAGTGGGCTCGGGAGTGGGAATTCACCCCTCCACTTT. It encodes CATSSGLGSGNSPLHF.

CDR3 bases: TGTGCCAGCAGCGTAGACAGGGGAACTGAAGCTTTCTTT. It yields the protein CASSVDRGTEAFF. The V gene is TRBV9, the J gene TRBJ1-1; 7 bases agree with TRBD1. In germline, CDR1 is SGDLS, CDR2 YYNGEE. There are 13 residues in the CDR3. The V and J ends lost 0 bases and 5 bases, in that order; junction bases with no gene match: 1.

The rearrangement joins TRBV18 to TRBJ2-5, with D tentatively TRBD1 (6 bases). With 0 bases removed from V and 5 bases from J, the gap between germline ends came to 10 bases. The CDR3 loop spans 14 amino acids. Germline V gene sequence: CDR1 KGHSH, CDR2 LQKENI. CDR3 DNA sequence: TGTGCCAGCTCACCACCGAACCAGGGGGAGACCCAGTACTTC. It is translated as CASSPPNQGETQYF.

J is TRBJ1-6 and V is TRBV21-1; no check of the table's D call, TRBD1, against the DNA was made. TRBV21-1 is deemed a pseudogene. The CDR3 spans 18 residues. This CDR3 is CASSNFIMATGDNSPLHF. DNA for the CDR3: TGTGCCAGCAGCAATTTTATCATGGCAACAGGGGATAATTCACCCCTCCACTTT.

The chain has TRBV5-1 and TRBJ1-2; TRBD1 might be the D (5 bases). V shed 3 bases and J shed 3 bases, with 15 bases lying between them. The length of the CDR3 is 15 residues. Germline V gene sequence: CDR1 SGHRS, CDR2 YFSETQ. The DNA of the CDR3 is TGCGCCAGCAGCTCCACCGGGGGGGAGGACTATGGCTACACCTTC. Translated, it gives CASSSTGGEDYGYTF. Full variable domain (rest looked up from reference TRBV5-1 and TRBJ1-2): KAGVTQTPRYLIKTRGQQVTLSCSPISGHRSVSWYQQTPGQGLQFLFEYFSETQRNKGNFPGRFSGRQFSNSRSEMNVSTLELGDSALYLCASSSTGGEDYGYTFGSGTRLTVV.

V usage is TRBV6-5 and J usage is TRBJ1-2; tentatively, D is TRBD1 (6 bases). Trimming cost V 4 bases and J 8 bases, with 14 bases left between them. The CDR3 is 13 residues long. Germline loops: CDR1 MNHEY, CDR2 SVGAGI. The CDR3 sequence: CASSSWTARGYTF. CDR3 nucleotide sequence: TGTGCCAGCAGTTCGTGGACAGCGCGGGGCTACACCTTC.

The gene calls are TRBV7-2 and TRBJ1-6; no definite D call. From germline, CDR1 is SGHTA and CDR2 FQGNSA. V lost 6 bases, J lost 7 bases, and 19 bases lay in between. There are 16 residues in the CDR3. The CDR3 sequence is CASRSLGGIKNSPLHF. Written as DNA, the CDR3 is TGTGCCAGCAGGTCCTTAGGAGGAATTAAGAATTCACCCCTCCACTTT.

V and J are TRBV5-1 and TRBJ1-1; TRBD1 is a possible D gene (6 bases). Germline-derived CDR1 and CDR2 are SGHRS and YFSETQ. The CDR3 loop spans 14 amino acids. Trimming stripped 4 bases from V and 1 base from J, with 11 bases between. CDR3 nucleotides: TGCGCCAGCAGCCTGACAGGAAGGAACACTGAAGCTTTCTTT. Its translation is CASSLTGRNTEAFF. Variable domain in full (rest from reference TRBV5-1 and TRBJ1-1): KAGVTQTPRYLIKTRGQQVTLSCSPISGHRSVSWYQQTPGQGLQFLFEYFSETQRNKGNFPGRFSGRQFSNSRSEMNVSTLELGDSALYLCASSLTGRNTEAFFGQGTRLTVV.